These 3 T cell receptor beta chains were all obtained from the same sample, sequenced in a study of T cell repertoires in cytomegalovirus infection. From the reads, TCRdb called clonotypes with MiXCR, one entry per CDR3 protein. The sample lists roughly 600,000 distinct CDR3 sequences; around 24% were seen once. The sequencing input was CD8+ T cells from PBMCs. The receptors were gathered from a human donor in good health (CMV status not recorded). Some clones in this sample may be carry-over from other donors' samples.

This clonotype was detected a few times. The rearrangement links TRBV20-1 to TRBJ2-7; TRBD1 aligns across 8 bases. Losses at the gene ends were 6 bases for V and 1 base for J; bases not matched to a gene: 5. This CDR3 region has 13 residues. Germline V gene sequence: CDR1 DFQATT, CDR2 SNEGSKA (reference sequence). The CDR3 region is CSARTGYSYEQYF. The CDR3 coding sequence is TGCAGTGCCAGGACAGGGTATTCCTACGAGCAGTACTTC.

The J gene is TRBJ1-2, the V gene TRBV7-7; D is undetermined. The CDR3 covers 14 residues. Germline CDR1 and CDR2: SSHAT and FNYEAQ (reference sequence). The V gene lost 0 bases and the J gene lost 10 bases, with 15 bases spanning the gap. This chain's CDR3 is CASSLARGGLLYTF. CDR3 nucleotide sequence: TGTGCCAGCAGCTTAGCCCGGGGAGGCCTGCTCTACACCTTC.

This sequence joins TRBV4-3 and TRBJ1-2; possibly TRBD1 for D (6 bases). Germline-derived CDR1 and CDR2 are LGHNA and YSLEER. CDR3 size: 16 residues. V lost 1 base and J lost 6, with 18 bases in between. The CDR3: CASSQVGGIPPDGYTF. In DNA form, the CDR3 reads TGCGCCAGCAGCCAAGTAGGGGGTATTCCCCCAGATGGCTACACCTTC.